A single sample is the source of the 7 T cell receptor beta chains below, sequenced in a study of OX40 agonist ivuxolimab in advanced cancers. TCRdb keeps only in-frame clones here, not all; method: immunoSEQ multiplex PCR. The table has approximately 70,000 clones, 85% seen once. The specimen was CD4+ or CD8+ T cells sorted from blood, collected in a trial of the OX40 agonist ivuxolimab. The receptor source for this set is an adult with an advanced solid tumor such as melanoma, head and neck, liver or kidney cancer.

The chain employs TRBV5-1 and TRBJ1-5; 7 bases line up with TRBD1. CDR1 and CDR2 (germline): SGHRS, YFSETQ. The CDR3 is made up of 15 amino acids. Unmatched junction bases numbered 5, after V lost 1 base and J lost 4 bases. The CDR3 reads CASSLSTGANQPQHF. The CDR3, as DNA: TGCGCCAGCAGCTTGTCTACAGGGGCAAATCAGCCCCAGCATTTT. Full variable domain (remainder filled in from reference TRBV5-1 and TRBJ1-5): KAGVTQTPRYLIKTRGQQVTLSCSPISGHRSVSWYQQTPGQGLQFLFEYFSETQRNKGNFPGRFSGRQFSNSRSEMNVSTLELGDSALYLCASSLSTGANQPQHFGDGTRLSIL.

V usage is TRBV12-5 and J usage is TRBJ2-3, with TRBD2 as a possible D gene (5 bases). The CDR3 has 13 amino acids. Between the trimmed V and J ends, which lost 4 bases and 6 bases, there was a span of 11 bases. Germline V CDR1 and CDR2: LGHNT, FRNRAP. CDR3 in amino acids: CASGSTERDTQYF. In nucleotides, the CDR3 is TGTGCTAGTGGTTCCACGGAGCGGGATACGCAGTATTTT.

This clone turned up a few times. The rearrangement links TRBV28 to TRBJ1-5; unclear D gene. V shed 8 bases and J shed 5 bases, with 10 bases lying between them. The CDR3 totals 12 residues. The V gene's germline CDR1 is MDHEN and CDR2 SYDVKM. Here the CDR3 reads CASRGEDQPQHF. CDR3 DNA: TGTGCCAGCCGCGGAGAGGATCAGCCCCAGCATTTT.

The J gene is TRBJ2-5, the V gene TRBV27; D might be TRBD2 (5 bases). CDR3 size: 15 residues. Germline CDR1 MNHEY, CDR2 SMNVEV (reference sequence). The germline V and J ends were trimmed by 5 bases and 5 bases, with 18 bases remaining between them. The CDR3 protein is CASSPGGTGWETQYF. In DNA, the CDR3 is TGTGCCAGCAGTCCGGGCGGCACGGGATGGGAGACCCAGTACTTC.

The V call is TRBV7-9, the J call TRBJ2-7, with D possibly being TRBD2 (6 bases). Trimming took 5 bases from V and 2 from J, leaving 22 bases between them. CDR1 is SEHNR and CDR2 is FQNEAQ in the germline V gene (reference sequence). The CDR3 contains 17 residues. The CDR3 nucleotides are TGTGCCAGCAGCCCAGAACCGGAGGGATGGCTTGCCTACGAGCAGTACTTC. Protein product: CASSPEPEGWLAYEQYF. The whole variable domain, remainder taken from reference TRBV7-9 and TRBJ2-7, is DTGVSQNPRHKITKRGQNVTFRCDPISEHNRLYWYRQTLGQGPEFLTYFQNEAQLEKSRLLSDRFSAERPKGSFSTLEIQRTEQGDSAMYLCASSPEPEGWLAYEQYFGPGTRLTVT.

This chain connects TRBV5-1 to TRBJ2-5, with a tentative D call TRBD1 (5 bases). Germline V gene data show CDR1 as SGHRS and CDR2 as YFSETQ. Trimming stripped 0 bases from V and 7 bases from J, with 10 bases between. There are 13 residues in the CDR3. The chain's CDR3 is CASSLEGVGTQYF. CDR3 nucleotides: TGCGCCAGCAGCTTGGAAGGGGTCGGGACCCAGTACTTC.

The J gene is TRBJ1-3, the V gene TRBV11-2; a possible D gene is TRBD1 (5 bases). The CDR3 is 15 amino acids. Germline V gene sequence: CDR1 SGHAT, CDR2 FQNNGV. V lost 5 bases and J lost 3, with 14 bases in between. CDR3 in DNA: TGTGCCAGCAGCCCGTTCGGCGGGGGTGGAAACACCATATATTTT. Its protein is CASSPFGGGGNTIYF. The full variable domain, its missing parts supplied by reference TRBV11-2 and TRBJ1-3, is EAGVAQSPRYKIIEKRQSVAFWCNPISGHATLYWYQQILGQGPKLLIQFQNNGVVDDSQLPKDRFSAERLKGVDSTLKIQPAKLEDSAVYLCASSPFGGGGNTIYFGEGSWLTVV.